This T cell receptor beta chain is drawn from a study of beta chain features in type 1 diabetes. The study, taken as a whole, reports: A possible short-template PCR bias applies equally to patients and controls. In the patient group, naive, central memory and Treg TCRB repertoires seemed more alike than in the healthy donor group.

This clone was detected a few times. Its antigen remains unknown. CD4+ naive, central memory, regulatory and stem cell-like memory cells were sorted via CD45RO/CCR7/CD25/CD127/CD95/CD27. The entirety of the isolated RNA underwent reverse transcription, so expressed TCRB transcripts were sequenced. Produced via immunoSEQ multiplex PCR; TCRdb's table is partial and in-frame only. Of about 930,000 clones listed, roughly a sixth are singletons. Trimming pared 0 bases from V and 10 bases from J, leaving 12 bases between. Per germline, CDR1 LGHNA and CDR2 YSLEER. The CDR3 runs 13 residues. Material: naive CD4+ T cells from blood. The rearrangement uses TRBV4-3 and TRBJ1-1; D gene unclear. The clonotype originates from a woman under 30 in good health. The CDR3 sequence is CASSQEPRARAFF. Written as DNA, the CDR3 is TGCGCCAGCAGCCAAGAACCCCGGGCCCGAGCTTTCTTT.